Presented here are 25 T cell receptor beta chains from one specimen sequenced in a study of blood T cell repertoires in COVID-19. Some clones are missing from TCRdb's copy, which holds only in-frame ones; the method was immunoSEQ multiplex PCR. The table shows 120,000 or so clones, with roughly four fifths occurring only once. The source material was peripheral blood. The receptors were gathered from a human donor in a cohort sampled during active COVID-19.

CDR3 nucleotides: TGTGCCAGCAGCCCACGTCCGGCGGGGGGGCCGGGGGATACGCAGTATTTT. It codes for CASSPRPAGGPGDTQYF. The chain couples TRBV7-9 to TRBJ2-3; TRBD2 aligns across 9 bases. Germline V lookup: CDR1 SEHNR, CDR2 FQNEAQ (reference sequence). V dropped 5 bases and J dropped 6; count of bases not matched to a gene: 15. The CDR3 sequence is 17 residues long. Using reference TRBV7-9 and TRBJ2-3 for the parts outside the CDR3, the full variable domain is DTGVSQNPRHKITKRGQNVTFRCDPISEHNRLYWYRQTLGQGPEFLTYFQNEAQLEKSRLLSDRFSAERPKGSFSTLEIQRTEQGDSAMYLCASSPRPAGGPGDTQYFGPGTRLTVL.

This clone appeared a few times. The rearrangement links TRBV2 to TRBJ2-7; TRBD1 is a possible D gene (6 bases). V was pared by 3 bases and J by 5 bases, with 14 bases between. The germline gives CDR1 SNHLY, CDR2 FYNNEI. The CDR3 is made up of 14 amino acids. The DNA of the CDR3 is TGTGCCAGCAGTGAGGGGCAGGGGCGGAACGAGCAGTACTTC. This gives the protein CASSEGQGRNEQYF.

V is TRBV7-2 and J is TRBJ1-1, with D unclear. The CDR3 is made up of 13 amino acids. The germline CDR1 and CDR2 sequences are SGHTA and FQGNSA. V was pared by 8 bases and J by 5 bases, with 15 bases between. In nucleotides, the CDR3 is TGTGCCAGCTCCGGCAGGATAAGAACTGAAGCTTTCTTT. Translated, it gives CASSGRIRTEAFF. Full variable domain (missing parts from reference TRBV7-2 and TRBJ1-1): GAGVSQSPSNKVTEKGKDVELRCDPISGHTALYWYRQSLGQGLEFLIYFQGNSAPDKSGLPSDRFSAERTGGSVSTLTIQRTQQEDSAVYLCASSGRIRTEAFFGQGTRLTVV.

V and J are TRBV28 and TRBJ1-5, with 7 bases that match TRBD1. Germline V lookup: CDR1 MDHEN, CDR2 SYDVKM. This CDR3 is 16 amino acids long. Trimming at V came to 6 bases and at J to 4 bases, leaving 12 bases not matched to a gene. This CDR3 is CASRPPDRELNQPQHF. The DNA for the CDR3 is TGTGCCAGCAGACCACCCGACAGGGAGTTAAATCAGCCCCAGCATTTT.

This chain connects TRBV7-9 to TRBJ2-4; TRBD1 matches 8 bases. The germline CDR1 and CDR2 sequences are SEHNR and FQNEAQ (reference sequence). V gave up 5 bases and J gave up 1 base; unmatched junction bases: 10. The length of the CDR3 is 17 residues. CDR3 in DNA: TGTGCCAGCAGCCCGACCGGACAGGGAATGGCCAAAAACATTCAGTACTTC. Its translation is CASSPTGQGMAKNIQYF.

About this clone: Other DNA variants within this sample encode the same CDR3. This sequence joins TRBV10-3 and TRBJ1-1; possible D gene TRBD1, 5 bases. Per the germline V gene, CDR1 is ENHRY and CDR2 is SYGVKD. The V and J ends lost 2 bases and 1 base respectively, with 8 bases between them. The length of the CDR3 is 14 residues. The CDR3 coding sequence is TGTGCCATCAGTGAGACCGGACAGAACACTGAAGCTTTCTTT. It codes for CAISETGQNTEAFF.

The rearrangement links TRBV5-1 to TRBJ2-5, with 8 positions matching TRBD2. The CDR3 covers 15 residues. The ends lost 3 bases at V and 5 bases at J; junction bases unmatched: 9. Germline V gives CDR1 SGHRS, CDR2 YFSETQ. The CDR3 region is CASSSNLAGLETQYF. In nucleotides, the CDR3 is TGCGCCAGCAGCTCCAATTTAGCGGGGTTGGAGACCCAGTACTTC.

The chain combines TRBV11-3 with TRBJ2-5; weak D call: TRBD1 (5 bases). The V end lost 4 bases, the J end lost 5 bases, and 17 bases lay between the germline ends. CDR1 SGHNT and CDR2 YENEEA come from the germline V gene. The CDR3 is made up of 15 amino acids. This CDR3 reads CASSWSGAVGETQYF. Here the CDR3 DNA reads TGTGCCAGCAGCTGGTCTGGGGCGGTGGGGGAGACCCAGTACTTC.

The genes are TRBV19 and TRBJ2-2, with 10 nucleotides matching TRBD2. Per germline, CDR1 LNHDA and CDR2 SQIVND (reference sequence). V was pared by 7 bases and J by 2 bases, with 1 base of the junction left unmatched. CDR3 length: 14 amino acids. The CDR3 loop reads CASTSGGNTGELFF. The CDR3 coding sequence is TGTGCCAGTACTAGCGGGGGAAACACCGGGGAGCTGTTTTTT.

This rearrangement joins TRBV7-2 to TRBJ2-7, with D possibly being TRBD1 (6 bases). V lost 1 base and J lost 0, with 10 bases in between. The germline CDR1 and CDR2 sequences are SGHTA and FQGNSA. The CDR3 has 15 residues. The CDR3 region is CASSLGQASSYEQYF. The CDR3 nucleotides read TGTGCCAGCAGCTTAGGACAGGCGAGCTCCTACGAGCAGTACTTC.

The chain recombines TRBV6-5 with TRBJ1-6, with TRBD1 matching 9 bases. This CDR3 is built from 13 residues. Germline CDR1 is MNHEY and CDR2 is SVGAGI. V gave up 11 bases and J gave up 8 bases; unmatched junction bases: 7. CDR3 DNA sequence: TGTGCCTGCACAGGGGGCTTGGATTCACCCCTCCACTTT. Its translation is CACTGGLDSPLHF.

The chain employs TRBV7-9 and TRBJ1-6, with D unclear. Germline V CDR1 and CDR2: SEHNR, FQNEAQ (reference sequence). The CDR3 contains 15 residues. V lost 2 bases and J 5 bases, leaving 10 bases between the germline ends. The CDR3 region is CASSLSGLDNSPLHF. Written as DNA, the CDR3 is TGTGCCAGCAGCTTAAGTGGACTTGATAATTCACCCCTCCACTTT.

The chain carries TRBV7-2 and TRBJ1-1; 9 bases align to TRBD1. V was clipped by 6 bases and J by 1 base; unmatched bases: 6. The CDR3 covers 15 residues. Germline V lookup: CDR1 SGHTA, CDR2 FQGNSA. CDR3 nucleotides: TGTGCCAGCAGAGTGGGACAGGGCGAGAACACTGAAGCTTTCTTT. Amino acids: CASRVGQGENTEAFF.

The chain links TRBV6-5 to TRBJ2-3; 7 bases are a match to TRBD1. The V and J ends lost 4 bases and 7 bases, in that order; junction bases with no gene match: 11. In germline, CDR1 is MNHEY, CDR2 SVGAGI. This CDR3 is 15 amino acids long. The CDR3 spells CASSFRDSPSNTQYF. CDR3 DNA sequence: TGTGCCAGCAGTTTCCGGGACAGCCCTAGTAATACGCAGTATTTT.

The chain recombines TRBV5-3 with TRBJ1-2, with TRBD1 matching over 9 bases. TRBV5-3 is an open reading frame whose function is uncertain. V dropped 10 bases and J dropped 0; count of bases not matched to a gene: 4. This CDR3 is 13 amino acids long. CDR3 region: CARRQGANYGYTF. The CDR3 DNA is TGTGCCCGACGACAGGGGGCTAACTATGGCTACACCTTC.

This sequence joins TRBV21-1 and TRBJ2-2; the table's TRBD1 call for D was not verified on the DNA. TRBV21-1 is noted as a pseudogene. The CDR3 covers 17 residues. CDR3 loop: CASSKGPDRGSGGELFF. The CDR3 DNA reads TGTGCCAGCAGCAAAGGTCCGGACAGGGGGTCGGGCGGGGAGCTGTTTTTT.

This sequence joins TRBV7-9 and TRBJ2-5, with a weak D call TRBD1 (6 bases). V lost 5 bases, J lost 9 bases, and 16 bases lay in between. Germline V lookup: CDR1 SEHNR, CDR2 FQNEAQ (reference sequence). The CDR3 consists of 13 residues. The CDR3 here is CASSADSGIAQYF. In DNA form, the CDR3 reads TGTGCCAGCAGCGCGGACAGTGGAATAGCCCAGTACTTC.

V usage is TRBV6-6 and J usage is TRBJ2-3, with 11 bases identical to TRBD2. Germline V gene lookup returns CDR1 MNHNY and CDR2 SVGAGI (reference sequence). J lost 2 bases, V lost 4 bases, and 5 bases had no gene match. The CDR3 runs to 16 residues. Here the CDR3 DNA reads TGTGCCAGCAGTTCCCCTAGCGGGGGGACCACAGATACGCAGTATTTT. The encoded protein is CASSSPSGGTTDTQYF.

The chain employs TRBV7-8 and TRBJ2-5, with 9 bases identical to TRBD2. V lost 3 bases and J lost 7; bases outside the gene matches: 3. The V gene's germline CDR1 is SGHVS and CDR2 FQNEAQ. The CDR3 totals 13 residues. CDR3: CASSLGTSPTQYF. In DNA, the CDR3 is TGTGCCAGCAGCTTGGGGACTAGCCCGACCCAGTACTTC.

The chain has TRBV7-2 and TRBJ2-2; TRBD2 matches at 11 bases. J lost 6 bases, V lost 2 bases, and 11 bases had no gene match. Germline lookup yields CDR1 SGHTA and CDR2 FQGNSA. This CDR3 is built from 18 residues. CDR3 in amino acids: CASSLNPGLAGGAGELFF. The DNA for the CDR3 is TGTGCCAGCAGCTTAAACCCCGGCCTAGCGGGGGGAGCCGGGGAGCTGTTTTTT.

The V and J genes are TRBV18 and TRBJ2-1; 10 bases match TRBD2. The CDR3 has 15 residues. Germline CDR1 KGHSH, CDR2 LQKENI. Trimming removed 4 bases from V and 4 bases from J; junction bases left unmatched: 4. In DNA form, the CDR3 reads TGTGCCAGCTCACAGAGCGGGGGGGCGTACAATGAGCAGTTCTTC. Residues: CASSQSGGAYNEQFF.

V gene TRBV19 combines with J gene TRBJ2-7; D is possibly TRBD2 (6 bases). The CDR3 runs 13 residues. V was clipped by 5 bases and J by 3 bases, with 11 bases between them. Germline CDR1 is LNHDA and CDR2 is SQIVND (reference sequence). The CDR3 spells CASSRTTHYEQYF. CDR3 bases: TGTGCCAGTAGTCGGACTACTCACTACGAGCAGTACTTC.

V is TRBV10-3 and J is TRBJ2-3, with D possibly TRBD1 on 5 matching bases. Germline assignment: CDR1 ENHRY and CDR2 SYGVKD. The CDR3 runs 15 residues. Trimming removed 2 bases at V and 1 base at J, with 10 bases between. This chain's CDR3 is CAISEQGAGTDTQYF. The DNA of the CDR3 is TGTGCCATCAGTGAGCAAGGGGCGGGCACAGATACGCAGTATTTT.

Written as DNA, the CDR3 is TGTGCCAGCAGCGTAGGTGCGGAGTCGAACACCGGGGAGCTGTTTTTT. Its protein is CASSVGAESNTGELFF. The chain uses TRBV9 and TRBJ2-2; D unclear. Germline lookup yields CDR1 SGDLS and CDR2 YYNGEE. The V gene lost 0 bases and the J gene lost 0 bases, with 9 bases spanning the gap. The CDR3 is made up of 16 amino acids.

The V and J genes are TRBV7-2 and TRBJ2-2; 7 bases align to TRBD2. Germline-derived CDR1 and CDR2 are SGHTA and FQGNSA. V shed 9 bases, J shed 1 base, and the junction held 5 bases outside the gene matches. This CDR3 is built from 14 residues. CDR3 amino acids: CASLLAVNTGELFF. The CDR3 nucleotides are TGTGCCAGTCTCCTAGCGGTGAACACCGGGGAGCTGTTTTTT.